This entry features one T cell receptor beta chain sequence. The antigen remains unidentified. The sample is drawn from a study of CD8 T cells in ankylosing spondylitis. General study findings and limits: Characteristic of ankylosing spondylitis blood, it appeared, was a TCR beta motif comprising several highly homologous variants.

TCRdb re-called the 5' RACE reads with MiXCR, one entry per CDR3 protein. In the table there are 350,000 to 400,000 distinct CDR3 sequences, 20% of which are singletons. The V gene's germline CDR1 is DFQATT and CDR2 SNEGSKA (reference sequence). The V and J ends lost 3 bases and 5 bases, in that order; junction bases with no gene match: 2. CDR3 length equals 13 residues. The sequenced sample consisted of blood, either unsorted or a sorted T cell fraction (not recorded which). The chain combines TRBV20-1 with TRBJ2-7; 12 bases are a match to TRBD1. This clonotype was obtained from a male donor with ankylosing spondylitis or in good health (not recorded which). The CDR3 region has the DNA TGCAGTGCTAGGGGACAGGGGGCAAACGAGCAGTACTTC. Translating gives CSARGQGANEQYF.